This entry lists 22 T cell receptor beta chains sequenced from one sample in a study of cytomegalovirus exposure and HLA in healthy donors. PCR involved 60 Vbeta and 13 Jbeta primers. Using immunoSEQ multiplex PCR, the repertoire was profiled, and TCRdb retains in-frame clones only, with some absent. The sample consists of roughly 140,000 clones, roughly 83% of them appearing once. The sample was PBMCs. The receptors here all came from a human donor in good health.

The chain carries TRBV28 and TRBJ1-5, with a tentative D call TRBD1 (5 bases). From germline, CDR1 is MDHEN and CDR2 SYDVKM. Deletions cut 8 bases from V and 0 bases from J, with 14 bases between. The CDR3 length is 15 residues. In DNA form, the CDR3 reads TGTGCCAGCCTTAGGGGATATCATAGCAATCAGCCCCAGCATTTT. It translates to CASLRGYHSNQPQHF.

In its sample, this clone was seen a few times. The V gene is TRBV7-9, the J gene TRBJ2-5; D is uncertain. The J call may not be correct, given that the DNA end is closer to TRBJ2-7. CDR3 size: 14 residues. Germline V gene data show CDR1 as SEHNR and CDR2 as FQNEAQ (reference sequence). For the CDR3, the DNA is TGTGCCAGCAGCTTTTTGTACAGTAATTACGAGCAGTACTTC. Translating it yields CASSFLYSNYEQYF.

The chain is built from TRBV4-2 and TRBJ2-5, with 7 bases identical to TRBD2. In germline, CDR1 is LGHNA, CDR2 YNFKEQ. This CDR3 region has 16 residues. The ends lost 0 bases at V and 4 bases at J; junction bases unmatched: 8. Written as DNA, the CDR3 is TGTGCCAGCAGCCAAGACCCGGGGGGAGGAGCAGAGACCCAGTACTTC. Residues: CASSQDPGGGAETQYF.

The CDR3 protein is CASSQVGAGVNEQYF. The CDR3 coding sequence is TGCGCCAGCAGCCAAGTTGGAGCGGGAGTAAACGAGCAGTACTTC. The V gene is TRBV4-3, the J gene TRBJ2-7; 8 bases map to TRBD2. Germline CDR1 reads LGHNA; CDR2 reads YSLEER. V trimming: 1 base; J trimming: 5 bases; junction bases outside the gene matches: 7. The CDR3 is 15 residues long.

The rearrangement links TRBV28 to TRBJ1-3; possibly TRBD1 for D (5 bases). Germline loops: CDR1 MDHEN, CDR2 SYDVKM. The CDR3 covers 14 residues. Deletions cut 8 bases from V and 4 bases from J, with 15 bases between. This CDR3 is CASGHKPGGNTIYF. CDR3 DNA: TGTGCCAGCGGCCATAAACCAGGGGGAAACACCATATATTTT. Based on the CDR3 plus reference TRBV28 and TRBJ1-3, the full variable domain is DVKVTQSSRYLVKRTGEKVFLECVQDMDHENMFWYRQDPGLGLRLIYFSYDVKMKEKGDIPEGYSVSREKKERFSLILESASTNQTSMYLCASGHKPGGNTIYFGEGSWLTVV.

This clone was picked up one time. The V gene is TRBV2, the J gene TRBJ1-2; D uncertain. Germline V gene lookup returns CDR1 SNHLY and CDR2 FYNNEI. The CDR3 extends over 16 amino acids. The V end was cut by 3 bases, the J end by 5 bases, with 19 bases between. As DNA, the CDR3 is TGTGCCAGCAGTGAGCCCGGTCCCGACGGAGGGTATGGCTACACCTTC. Translated, it gives CASSEPGPDGGYGYTF.

The genes are TRBV29-1 and TRBJ1-2; no clear D gene. This CDR3 is built from 12 residues. Germline CDR1 is SQVTM and CDR2 is ANQGSEA. Trimming removed 3 bases from V and 5 bases from J, with 10 bases in between. The CDR3 loop reads CSVDSDLYGYTF. In nucleotides, the CDR3 is TGCAGCGTTGACTCCGACTTGTATGGCTACACCTTC.

J is TRBJ1-2 and V is TRBV9; D gene unclear. V was shortened by 1 base and J by 4 bases, with 11 bases between the two germline ends. The length of the CDR3 is 14 residues. Germline V gene sequence: CDR1 SGDLS, CDR2 YYNGEE. As DNA, the CDR3 is TGTGCCAGCAGCGTATACGGGTCCTTCTATGGCTACACCTTC. Translated: CASSVYGSFYGYTF.

This clone appeared a single time. The CDR3 loop is CASSAQPTVNTEAFF. In DNA form, the CDR3 reads TGTGCCAGCAGTGCGCAGCCGACAGTGAACACTGAAGCTTTCTTT. The rearrangement joins TRBV6-1 to TRBJ1-1; perhaps TRBD1 as D (5 bases). The V end was cut by 4 bases, the J end by 0 bases, with 12 bases between. The CDR3 contains 15 residues. In germline, CDR1 is MNHNS, CDR2 SASEGT.

This chain connects TRBV15 to TRBJ1-5; TRBD1 is a possible D gene (5 bases). This CDR3 region has 14 residues. The V gene's germline CDR1 is LNHNV and CDR2 YYDKDF (reference sequence). With 6 bases removed from V and 4 bases from J, the gap between germline ends came to 13 bases. The CDR3 sequence: CATSPRRGNQPQHF. The CDR3 DNA is TGTGCCACCAGTCCCCGCCGGGGGAATCAGCCCCAGCATTTT.

This clone was recorded a few times. The chain is built from TRBV11-2 and TRBJ1-1; perhaps TRBD1 as D (5 bases). Trimming pared 3 bases from V and 5 bases from J, leaving 10 bases between. This CDR3 comprises 13 residues. The germline CDR1 and CDR2 sequences are SGHAT and FQNNGV. CDR3 DNA: TGTGCCAGCAGCTTTTCAAAGGGGACTGAAGCTTTCTTT. Translating it yields CASSFSKGTEAFF. Together with reference TRBV11-2 and TRBJ1-1, the CDR3 gives the full variable domain: EAGVAQSPRYKIIEKRQSVAFWCNPISGHATLYWYQQILGQGPKLLIQFQNNGVVDDSQLPKDRFSAERLKGVDSTLKIQPAKLEDSAVYLCASSFSKGTEAFFGQGTRLTVV.

This rearrangement joins TRBV5-4 to TRBJ2-5; D gene unclear. Germline values: CDR1 SGHNT, CDR2 YYREEE (reference sequence). V dropped 2 bases and J dropped 5 bases, with 7 bases sitting between them. CDR3 size: 12 residues. CDR3 nucleotides: TGTGCCAGCAGCTTTGTCGGGGAGACCCAGTACTTC. It encodes CASSFVGETQYF.

This clone was detected only once. The chain carries TRBV28 and TRBJ1-3; 11 nucleotides agree with TRBD1. The germline gives CDR1 MDHEN, CDR2 SYDVKM. This CDR3 spans 24 amino acids. With V trimmed by 5 bases and J by 5 bases, 32 bases remained unmatched. The CDR3 bases are TGTGCCAGCAGTCTCATTGGACAGGGGGCGAAATCAACGCAACCCTCCCCGGGGAGAAACACCATATATTTT. Residues: CASSLIGQGAKSTQPSPGRNTIYF.

V is TRBV12-5 and J is TRBJ2-1, with 9 bases matching TRBD2. The CDR3 runs 13 residues. Germline values: CDR1 LGHNT, CDR2 FRNRAP. J lost 9 bases, V lost 8 bases, and 8 bases had no gene match. CDR3 nucleotides: TGTGCTAGTACATGGCGGGAGGGTGGTGAGCAGTTCTTC. Protein: CASTWREGGEQFF.

The chain has TRBV6-4 and TRBJ2-7; D perhaps matches TRBD1 (5 bases). The CDR3 is 12 residues long. Looked up from germline, CDR1 is MRHNA and CDR2 is SNTAGT. CDR3 residues: CDESSWGLEQYF. The CDR3 bases are TGTGACGAGAGTTCGTGGGGCCTCGAGCAGTACTTC.

J is TRBJ2-5 and V is TRBV19; 7 nucleotides agree with TRBD2. The CDR3 loop spans 14 amino acids. Germline V lookup: CDR1 LNHDA, CDR2 SQIVND (reference sequence). V lost 5 bases and J lost 2; bases outside the gene matches: 5. The CDR3, as DNA: TGTGCCAGTAGTGGGGGGGGTTGGCAAGAGACCCAGTACTTC. Amino acid sequence: CASSGGGWQETQYF.

The chain is built from TRBV6-6 and TRBJ2-1; D possibly corresponds to TRBD2 (5 bases). V lost 0 bases to trimming and J lost 6 bases, with 9 bases between them. Germline assignment: CDR1 MNHNY and CDR2 SVGAGI (reference sequence). This CDR3 contains 14 residues. The CDR3 protein is CASSYSITSNEQFF. The CDR3 nucleotides are TGTGCCAGCAGTTACTCGATAACTAGCAATGAGCAGTTCTTC.

This chain joins TRBV11-3 and TRBJ2-7, with TRBD2 matching over 7 bases. This CDR3 is built from 14 residues. The V gene's germline CDR1 is SGHNT and CDR2 YENEEA. The J segment lost 0 bases and the V segment lost 3 bases, leaving 2 bases of the junction unmatched. The CDR3 DNA reads as TGTGCCAGCAGCTTGGGCGGGAGCTCCTACGAGCAGTACTTC. Protein: CASSLGGSSYEQYF.

The chain is built from TRBV6-6 and TRBJ1-1; D call uncertain. The CDR3 extends over 13 amino acids. Trimming took 3 bases from V and 4 from J, leaving 9 bases between them. CDR1 and CDR2 (germline): MNHNY, SVGAGI (reference sequence). The DNA for the CDR3 is TGTGCCAGCAGTTATTTTGATAGCACTGAAGCTTTCTTT. It encodes CASSYFDSTEAFF.

The gene calls are TRBV7-9 and TRBJ1-1; 9 nucleotides match TRBD1. The V gene's germline CDR1 is SEHNR and CDR2 FQNEAQ (reference sequence). Trimming at V came to 10 bases and at J to 4 bases, leaving 13 bases not matched to a gene. The CDR3 totals 15 residues. This CDR3 is CATWEGQGPSTEAFF. The CDR3 bases are TGTGCCACCTGGGAGGGACAGGGTCCGTCCACTGAAGCTTTCTTT. The whole variable domain, remainder taken from reference TRBV7-9 and TRBJ1-1, is DTGVSQNPRHKITKRGQNVTFRCDPISEHNRLYWYRQTLGQGPEFLTYFQNEAQLEKSRLLSDRFSAERPKGSFSTLEIQRTEQGDSAMYLCATWEGQGPSTEAFFGQGTRLTVV.

The chain recombines TRBV6-5 with TRBJ2-2; D is ambiguous. The CDR3 length is 12 residues. V gave up 7 bases and J gave up 5 bases, with 8 bases separating them. Germline V gene sequence: CDR1 MNHEY, CDR2 SVGAGI. CDR3 nucleotides: TGTGCCAGCACGGCGGAGACCGGGGAGCTGTTTTTT. It translates to CASTAETGELFF.

The J gene is TRBJ1-1, the V gene TRBV6-5, with TRBD1 as a possible D gene (6 bases). Germline loops: CDR1 MNHEY, CDR2 SVGAGI. There are 14 residues in the CDR3. V shed 8 bases and J shed 1 base, with 14 bases lying between them. DNA for the CDR3: TGTGCCAGCTTTGACAGAGGGGGGAACACTGAAGCTTTCTTT. As protein: CASFDRGGNTEAFF.